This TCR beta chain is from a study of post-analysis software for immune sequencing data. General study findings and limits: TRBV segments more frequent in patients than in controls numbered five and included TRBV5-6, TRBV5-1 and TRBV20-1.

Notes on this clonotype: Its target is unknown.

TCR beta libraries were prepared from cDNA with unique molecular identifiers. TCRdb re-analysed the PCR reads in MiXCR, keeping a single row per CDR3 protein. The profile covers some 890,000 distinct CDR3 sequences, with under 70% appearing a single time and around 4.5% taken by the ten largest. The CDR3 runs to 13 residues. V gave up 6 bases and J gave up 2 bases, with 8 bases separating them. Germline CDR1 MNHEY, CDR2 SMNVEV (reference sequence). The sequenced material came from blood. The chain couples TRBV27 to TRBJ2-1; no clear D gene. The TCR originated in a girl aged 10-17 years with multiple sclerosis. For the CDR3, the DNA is TGTGCCAGCAGCCCCTTACCCTACAATGAGCAGTTCTTC. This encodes CASSPLPYNEQFF.